The T cell receptor beta chain under discussion was sequenced for a study of cytomegalovirus exposure and HLA in healthy donors (dated by TCRdb to about 2017). For context, the study as a whole: According to a later analysis, the roughly 130 validation repertoires were produced on the same platform as the 666 repertoires of the first cohort. The study aimed to test whether cataloging public T cell receptors could reveal signatures of past pathogen exposure. Along with the roughly 670-subject first cohort, a separate validation cohort of more than 90 different subjects was used. To predict cytomegalovirus infection status, the study combined high-throughput TCR immunosequencing, statistical association of individual TCRs with disease status, and machine learning.

Library construction relied on the immunoSEQ multiplex PCR assay. The original pipeline was this. A statistical classification framework was developed to diagnose cytomegalovirus status using the catalog of TCR beta chain sequences. As stored in TCRdb, this immuneACCESS dataset retains in-frame rearrangements with V and J assigned. A fraction of the clones does not appear; measured against another copy, unresolved V genes explain less than half of the discrepancy, and the remainder lacks a known reason. V and J calls and clone size come straight from that table; D and trimming were deduced from the DNA. A total of approximately 160,000 clones appear in this sample, 85% to 90% of them only once. The ten largest make up 5.7% of the sample. The donors belonged to the validation cohort of around 110 subjects, which was separate from the roughly 670-subject first cohort. Trimming removed 6 bases from V and 7 bases from J, leaving 10 bases between the germline ends. From the cysteine up to the phenylalanine, the CDR3 has a length of 12 residues. Just CDR3 DNA is preserved here, 36 bases in frame from base 1. Taken from the germline V gene, the CDR1 and CDR2 loops are SNHLY and FYNNEI.

In regard to this clone: Its specific antigen is unknown. The input lacks base qualities; no much larger clone sits a single base away.

General conclusions and limits of the study: Subsequent analysis determined that TCRs grouped into clusters in the first cohort also showed a tendency toward co-occurrence across the 120 validation repertoires, and approximately 94% of cluster scores exceeded 0. The classifier was reported to diagnose cytomegalovirus status with high specificity and sensitivity in both the original and validation cohorts. A total of 150 or so TCR beta chains were listed by the study as associated with cytomegalovirus. In vitro tests confirmed that three of the cytomegalovirus-associated TCR beta chains recognize cytomegalovirus antigens. The validation cohort had no HLA typing available for a later analysis, so co-occurrence within that cohort was assessed over all 120 or so repertoires. Most TCR sequences were seen in very few donors, while some public TCRs were found in many individuals. According to the authors, the approach could potentially be generalized to other disease states and immunological phenotypes.

The rearrangement combines TRBV2 with TRBJ1-5; there is no confident call for the D gene. The receptor's source is a woman aged 25 to 45 in good health and CMV-seronegative. Sequencing was performed on PBMCs. The sequenced DNA is TGTGCCAGCAGGTCGGGGATCCAGCCCCAGCATTTT. Its protein reads: CASRSGIQPQHF. The reference TRBV2 and TRBJ1-5 proteins fill in what lies around the CDR3, so the full variable domain reads EPEVTQTPSHQVTQMGQEVILRCVPISNHLYFYWYRQILGQKVEFLVSFYNNEISEKSEIFDDQFSVERPDGSNFTLKIRSTKLEDSAMYFCASRSGIQPQHFGDGTRLSIL.